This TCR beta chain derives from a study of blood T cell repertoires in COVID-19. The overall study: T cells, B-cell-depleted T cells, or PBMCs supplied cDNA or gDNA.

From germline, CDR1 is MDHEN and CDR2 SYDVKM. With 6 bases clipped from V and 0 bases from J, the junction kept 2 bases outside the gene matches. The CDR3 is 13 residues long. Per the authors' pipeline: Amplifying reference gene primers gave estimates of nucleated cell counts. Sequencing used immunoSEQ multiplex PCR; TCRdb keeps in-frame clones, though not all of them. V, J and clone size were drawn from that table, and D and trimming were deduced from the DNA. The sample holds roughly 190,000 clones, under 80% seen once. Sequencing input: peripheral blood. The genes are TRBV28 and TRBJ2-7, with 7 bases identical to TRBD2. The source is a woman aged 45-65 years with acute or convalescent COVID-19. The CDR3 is CASRRGSSYEQYF. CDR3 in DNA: TGTGCCAGCAGGCGGGGGAGCTCCTACGAGCAGTACTTC.